This record concerns one TCR beta chain sequence. The antigen is undetermined. This sample stems from a study of shared clonotypes between healthy human individuals. General study points: Rarefaction exposed incomplete sorted-subset sequencing despite large depth. Relative to clonotypes present in all four donors, those not shared had lower generation probabilities.

Naive CD8 cells lacked CD45RO and underwent positive selection for CCR7, leaving out terminally differentiated effector memory CD45RA+ cells. Clones were sequenced by immunoSEQ multiplex PCR, and TCRdb holds only the in-frame ones, with some missing. The profile shows around 2.1 million clones, around 93% of them singletons. The germline V gene encodes CDR1 MNHEY and CDR2 SMNVEV (reference sequence). The V end was cut by 8 bases, the J end by 8 bases, with 10 bases between. The CDR3 sequence is 11 residues long. The origin of this receptor is a man aged 18 to 30 in good health. Some clones in this sample may be carry-over from other donors' samples. The sample was naive CD8+ T cells from PBMCs. The chain joins TRBV27 to TRBJ2-1; no clear D. In nucleotides, the CDR3 is TGTGCCAGCGCCCGTTTGGATGAGCAGTTCTTC. Encoded protein: CASARLDEQFF.